This T cell receptor beta chain was profiled in a study of CD8 T cells in Susac syndrome. Study-wide context: Eight of the sequenced Susac syndrome patients were in remission, and six had active disease. The Susac syndrome patients were therapy-naive, on corticosteroids, or on intravenous immunoglobulin alone at blood draw. General study findings and limits: Detection of Susac-specific public clones gave around 16 in total CD8+ repertoires and about five in CD8+ TEMRA repertoires.

RNA amounts of about 0.5 to 1 ug underwent reverse transcription with random hexamers. From the immunoSEQ multiplex PCR reads, TCRdb called clonotypes with MiXCR, one entry per CDR3 protein. The table records approximately 25,000 distinct CDR3 sequences, over 85% of them present only once. TEMRA cells underwent FACS enrichment and CD8+ and CD4+ T cells underwent negative isolation. The CDR3 consists of 14 residues. Germline loops: CDR1 MNHNS, CDR2 SASEGT. Trimming stripped 2 bases from V and 4 bases from J, with 10 bases between. Note on this clonotype: Its antigen is unknown.

The chain joins TRBV6-1 to TRBJ2-3; tentatively, D is TRBD2 (6 bases). The sequencing input was CD8+ T cells from PBMCs. This clonotype was obtained from a human donor with Susac syndrome. DNA of the CDR3: TGTGCCAGCAGTGAAAAAAGGAGGGCAGATACGCAGTATTTT. Translating it yields CASSEKRRADTQYF.